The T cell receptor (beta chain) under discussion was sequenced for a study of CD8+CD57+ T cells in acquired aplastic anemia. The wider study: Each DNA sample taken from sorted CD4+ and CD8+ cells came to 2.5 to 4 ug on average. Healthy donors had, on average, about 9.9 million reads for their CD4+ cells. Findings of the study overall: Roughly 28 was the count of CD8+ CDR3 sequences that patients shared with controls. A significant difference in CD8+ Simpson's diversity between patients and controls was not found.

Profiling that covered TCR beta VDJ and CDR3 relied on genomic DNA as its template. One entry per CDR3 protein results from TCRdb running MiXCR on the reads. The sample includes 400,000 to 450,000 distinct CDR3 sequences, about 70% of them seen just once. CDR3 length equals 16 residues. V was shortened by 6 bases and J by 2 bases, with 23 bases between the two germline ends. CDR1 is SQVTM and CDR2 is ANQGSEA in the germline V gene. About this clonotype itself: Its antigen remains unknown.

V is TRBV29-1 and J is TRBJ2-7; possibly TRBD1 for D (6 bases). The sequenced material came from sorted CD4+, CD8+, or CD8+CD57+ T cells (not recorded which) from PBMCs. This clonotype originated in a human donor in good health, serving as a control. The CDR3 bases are TGCAGCGTACCCGCTAGGGGCGGACAGACGACCTACGAGCAGTACTTC. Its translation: CSVPARGGQTTYEQYF.